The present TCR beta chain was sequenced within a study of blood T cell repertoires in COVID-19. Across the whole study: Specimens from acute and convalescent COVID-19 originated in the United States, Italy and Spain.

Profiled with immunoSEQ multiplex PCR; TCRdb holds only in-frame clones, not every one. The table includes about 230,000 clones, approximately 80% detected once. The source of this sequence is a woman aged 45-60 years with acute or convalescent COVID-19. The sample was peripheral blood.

The CDR3 here is CASKVQGAEKLFF. CDR3 in DNA: TGTGCCAGCAAGGTCCAGGGGGCGGAAAAACTGTTTTTT. The gene calls are TRBV28 and TRBJ1-4, with TRBD1 matching over 8 bases. Trimming cost V 7 bases and J 8 bases; bases outside gene matches: 6. Germline V lookup: CDR1 MDHEN, CDR2 SYDVKM. The CDR3 consists of 13 residues.